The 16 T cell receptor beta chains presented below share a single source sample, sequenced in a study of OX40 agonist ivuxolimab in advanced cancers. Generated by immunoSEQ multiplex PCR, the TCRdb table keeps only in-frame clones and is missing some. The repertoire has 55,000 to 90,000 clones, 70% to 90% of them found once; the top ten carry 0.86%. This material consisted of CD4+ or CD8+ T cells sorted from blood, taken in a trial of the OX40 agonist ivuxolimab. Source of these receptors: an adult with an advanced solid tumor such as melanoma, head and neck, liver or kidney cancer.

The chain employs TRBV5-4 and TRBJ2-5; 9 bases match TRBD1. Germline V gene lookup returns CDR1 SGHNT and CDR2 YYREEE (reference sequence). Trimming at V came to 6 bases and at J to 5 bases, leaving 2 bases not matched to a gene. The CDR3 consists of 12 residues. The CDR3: CASNGQGETQYF. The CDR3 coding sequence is TGTGCCAGCAACGGACAGGGGGAGACCCAGTACTTC.

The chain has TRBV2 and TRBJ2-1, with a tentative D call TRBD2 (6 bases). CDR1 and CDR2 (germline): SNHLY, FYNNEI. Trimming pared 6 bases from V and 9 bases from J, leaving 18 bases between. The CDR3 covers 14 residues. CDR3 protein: CASSRGTSGFEQFF. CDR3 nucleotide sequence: TGTGCCAGCAGCCGGGGGACCTCGGGGTTTGAGCAGTTCTTC.

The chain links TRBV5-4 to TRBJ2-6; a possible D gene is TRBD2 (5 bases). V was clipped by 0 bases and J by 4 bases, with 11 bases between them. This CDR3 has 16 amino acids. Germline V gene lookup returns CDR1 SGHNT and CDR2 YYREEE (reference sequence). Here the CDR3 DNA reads TGTGCCAGCAGCTTGGCCGGGGTGAGCGGGGCCAACGTCCTGACTTTC. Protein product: CASSLAGVSGANVLTF. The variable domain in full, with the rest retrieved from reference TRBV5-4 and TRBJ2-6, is ETGVTQSPTHLIKTRGQQVTLRCSSQSGHNTVSWYQQALGQGPQFIFQYYREEENGRGNFPPRFSGLQFPNYSSELNVNALELDDSALYLCASSLAGVSGANVLTFGAGSRLTVL.

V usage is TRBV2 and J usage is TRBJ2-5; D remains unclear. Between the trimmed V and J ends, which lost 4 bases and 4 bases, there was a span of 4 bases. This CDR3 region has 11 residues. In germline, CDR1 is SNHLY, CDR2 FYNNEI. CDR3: CASSVTETQYF. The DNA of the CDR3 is TGTGCCAGCAGTGTCACAGAGACCCAGTACTTC.

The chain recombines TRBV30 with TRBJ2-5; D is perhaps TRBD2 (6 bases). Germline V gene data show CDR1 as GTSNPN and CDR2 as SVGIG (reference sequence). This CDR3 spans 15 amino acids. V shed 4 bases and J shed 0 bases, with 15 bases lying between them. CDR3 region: CAWTRGNGNQETQYF. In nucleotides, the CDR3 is TGTGCCTGGACCCGGGGGAATGGGAACCAAGAGACCCAGTACTTC.

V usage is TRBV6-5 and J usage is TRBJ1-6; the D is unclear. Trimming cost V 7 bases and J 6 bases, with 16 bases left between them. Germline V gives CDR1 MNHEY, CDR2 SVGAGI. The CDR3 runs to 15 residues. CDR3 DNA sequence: TGTGCCAGCAATACCATCAAGGCCCTTAATTCACCCCTCCACTTT. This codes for CASNTIKALNSPLHF.

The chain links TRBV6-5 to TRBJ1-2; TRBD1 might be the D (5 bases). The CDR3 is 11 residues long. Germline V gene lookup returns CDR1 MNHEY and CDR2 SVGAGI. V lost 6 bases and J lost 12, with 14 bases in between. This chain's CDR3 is CASRALSGDTF. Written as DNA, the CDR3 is TGTGCCAGCAGGGCGCTGTCGGGGGACACCTTC.

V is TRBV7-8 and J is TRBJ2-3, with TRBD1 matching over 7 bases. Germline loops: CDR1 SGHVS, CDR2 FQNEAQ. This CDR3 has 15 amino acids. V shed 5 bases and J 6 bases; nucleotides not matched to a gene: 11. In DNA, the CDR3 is TGTGCCAGCAGCCAGCGACAGGGTTATAAGGATACGCAGTATTTT. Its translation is CASSQRQGYKDTQYF.

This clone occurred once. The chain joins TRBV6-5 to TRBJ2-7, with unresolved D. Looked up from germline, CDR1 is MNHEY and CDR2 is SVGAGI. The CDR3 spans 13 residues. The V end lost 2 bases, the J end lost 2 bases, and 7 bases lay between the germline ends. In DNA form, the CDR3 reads TGTGCCAGCAGTTACGAATATACCTACGAGCAGTACTTC. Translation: CASSYEYTYEQYF.

The CDR3 coding sequence is TGTGCCAGCAGCTTAGAGCATGGATCTCCGCAGTATTTT. This encodes CASSLEHGSPQYF. The chain joins TRBV7-9 to TRBJ2-3; D uncertain. The V gene's germline CDR1 is SEHNR and CDR2 FQNEAQ (reference sequence). The CDR3 is 13 residues long. Trimming took 1 base from V and 10 from J, leaving 12 bases between them.

The CDR3 is CAISEGDSGNTIYF. CDR3 in DNA: TGTGCCATCAGTGAGGGGGACTCTGGAAACACCATATATTTT. The chain has TRBV10-3 and TRBJ1-3; D remains unclear. CDR1 is ENHRY, CDR2 SYGVKD, per germline. V gave up 2 bases and J gave up 0 bases, with 5 bases separating them. CDR3 length equals 14 residues.

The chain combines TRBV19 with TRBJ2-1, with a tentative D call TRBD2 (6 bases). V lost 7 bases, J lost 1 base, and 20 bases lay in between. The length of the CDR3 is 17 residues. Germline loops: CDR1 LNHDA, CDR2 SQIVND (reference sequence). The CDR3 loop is CASKDLSFRGSYNEQFF. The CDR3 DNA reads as TGTGCCAGTAAGGATTTGAGCTTTCGGGGGTCCTACAATGAGCAGTTCTTC.

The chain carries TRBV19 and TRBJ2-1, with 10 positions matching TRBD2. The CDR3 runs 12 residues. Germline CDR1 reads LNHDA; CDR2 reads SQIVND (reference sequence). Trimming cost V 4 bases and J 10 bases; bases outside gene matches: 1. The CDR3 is CASSTSGREQFF. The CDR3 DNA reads TGTGCCAGTAGTACTAGCGGGAGAGAGCAGTTCTTC.

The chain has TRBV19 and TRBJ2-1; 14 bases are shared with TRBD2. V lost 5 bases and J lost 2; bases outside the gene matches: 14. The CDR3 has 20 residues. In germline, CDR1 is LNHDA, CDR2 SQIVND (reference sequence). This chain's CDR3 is CASSPFPGLAGAGTYNEQFF. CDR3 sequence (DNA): TGTGCCAGTAGTCCCTTCCCGGGACTAGCGGGAGCGGGGACCTACAATGAGCAGTTCTTC.

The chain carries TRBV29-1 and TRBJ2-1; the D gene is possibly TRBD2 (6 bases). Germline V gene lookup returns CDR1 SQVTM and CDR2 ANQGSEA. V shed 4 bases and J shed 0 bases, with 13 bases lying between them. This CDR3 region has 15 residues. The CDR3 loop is CSVAAGSSSYNEQFF. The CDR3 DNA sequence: TGCAGCGTTGCGGCGGGGAGTAGCTCCTACAATGAGCAGTTCTTC.

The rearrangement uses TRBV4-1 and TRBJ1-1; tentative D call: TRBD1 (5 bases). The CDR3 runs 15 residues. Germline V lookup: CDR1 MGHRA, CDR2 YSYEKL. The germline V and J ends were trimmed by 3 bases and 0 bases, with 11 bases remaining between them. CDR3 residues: CASSQPGLLNTEAFF. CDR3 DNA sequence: TGCGCCAGCAGCCAGCCGGGACTCCTGAACACTGAAGCTTTCTTT.